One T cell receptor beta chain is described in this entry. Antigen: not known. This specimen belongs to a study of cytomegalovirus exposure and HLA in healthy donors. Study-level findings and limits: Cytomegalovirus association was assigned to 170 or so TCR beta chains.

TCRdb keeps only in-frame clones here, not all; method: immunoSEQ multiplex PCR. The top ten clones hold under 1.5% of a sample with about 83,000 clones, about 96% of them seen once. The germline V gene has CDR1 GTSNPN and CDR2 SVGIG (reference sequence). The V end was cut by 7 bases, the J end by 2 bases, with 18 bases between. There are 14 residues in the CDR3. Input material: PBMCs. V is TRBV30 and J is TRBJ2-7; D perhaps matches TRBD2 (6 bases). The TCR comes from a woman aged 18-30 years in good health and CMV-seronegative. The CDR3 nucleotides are TGTGCCTCCGGCCGGGACTCGAAGACCTACGAGCAGTACTTC. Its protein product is CASGRDSKTYEQYF.